This T cell receptor (beta chain) was sequenced for a study of early T cells in non-severe SARS-CoV-2 infection. At the level of the study: Sequenced material consisted of bulk RNA (from unsorted whole blood), and chains were unpaired.

TCRdb independently ran MiXCR on the 5' RACE reads; one entry per CDR3 protein. In the table there are tens of thousands of distinct CDR3 sequences, roughly 5.3% of which are singletons. Germline V gene sequence: CDR1 SEHNR, CDR2 FQNEAQ (reference sequence). The germline V and J ends were trimmed by 1 base and 2 bases, with 10 bases remaining between them. This CDR3 has 15 amino acids. The rearrangement joins TRBV7-9 to TRBJ2-3; a possible D gene is TRBD1 (6 bases). The source of this sequence is an adult who was a healthcare worker with PCR-confirmed SARS-CoV-2 infection or an uninfected control (not recorded which). The sequenced material came from whole blood. CDR3 residues: CASSLGGPFTDTQYF. The CDR3 nucleotides are TGTGCCAGCAGCTTAGGGGGGCCCTTCACAGATACGCAGTATTTT.